This T cell receptor (beta chain) is drawn from a study of blood T cells in healthy people across ages. Germline V gives CDR1 SGHRS, CDR2 YFSETQ. The ends lost 0 bases at V and 13 bases at J; junction bases unmatched: 11. The CDR3 has 15 amino acids. The individuals who served as donors were healthy Caucasians living in Russia, aged about 6 to 100. Each donor gave 9 to 10 milliliters of peripheral blood. The authors ran a second PCR of about 7 to 11 cycles using a sample-barcoded 5' primer and a J-beta primer mix. TCRdb fed the 5' RACE reads into MiXCR, producing one record per CDR3 protein. Here the sample spans fewer than 2,000,000 distinct CDR3 sequences, 39% being singletons.

Sequenced sample: blood. This TCR was sampled from a human donor in good health. The chain joins TRBV5-1 to TRBJ2-4; 9 nucleotides match TRBD1. CDR3 in DNA: TGCGCCAGCAGCTTGGGGGACAGGGCTTCTGGGGTGCAGTACTTC. It yields the protein CASSLGDRASGVQYF.